The subject of this entry is one T cell receptor (beta chain). This clone was recorded only once. Its cognate antigen has yet to be identified. No base-level quality is on record; no much larger clone is a single base apart. The CDR3 regions of human TCRbeta chains were analyzed by immunosequencing. In the original analysis: TCRs in the repertoires were matched against a reference library of SARS-CoV-2-specific TCRs that had been generated with the MIRA antigen-specificity platform. Breadth was defined as the fraction of unique TCRs that were SARS-CoV-2-associated, and depth was defined as the fraction of total T cells that were SARS-CoV-2-associated. Using the MIRA data, every spike-specific TCR was mapped to the spike region that the TCR reacted to and assigned to either a CD4 or a CD8 class. Log10-transformed breadth and depth values were compared by one-way ANOVA with Sidak's multiple comparisons tests. Entries here come from immuneACCESS through TCRdb and include only in-frame sequences with V and J called. Some clones fail to appear in such tables; in the studies checked, an unresolved V gene covers under half of the shortfall, and the cause of the remainder is unknown. V and J calls and clone size follow that table, whereas D and trimming were derived from the DNA. This sample gives 30,000 to 40,000 clones in total; approximately 80% of them show up just once. Of the sample, roughly 4% falls within the top ten clones.

This entry comes from a study of T cell responses to AZD1222 COVID-19 vaccine (dated by TCRdb to the early 2020s). Concerning the study at large: TCR sequencing covered over 230 trial participants: nearly 210 given two doses of AZD1222 and 26 given two doses of MenACWY control vaccine. Enrollment into the trials was organized by age into subgroups of 18-55, 56-69 and 70-plus years, and those subgroups contained roughly 150, 30 and 60 TCR-sequenced participants, respectively.

According to the study, the label for this sample's time point signals: about 28 days (+/-7) after the second vaccine dose. AZD1222 recipients given second doses at about 4 weeks or at about 12 weeks were pooled, since spike-specific TCR depth and breadth were not found to differ between the two schedules. Samples from vaccinated people were obtained from the UK trials COV001 and COV002, which included a single-blind randomized controlled phase 2/3 trial of AZD1222 (ChAdOx1 nCoV-19) in healthy adults. Trial participant PBMC samples were collected at day 0 and day 28 after the second dose for TCRbeta chain sequencing. The CDR3 starts with the cysteine, ends with the phenylalanine, and has 13 residues. Here the CDR3 DNA is all that survives: 39 bases in frame from base 1. The germline V gene encodes CDR1 MNHEY and CDR2 SMNVEV (reference sequence). V lost 8 bases and J lost 1 base, and the count of bases not matched to a germline gene is 1.

Points the paper makes about the study in general: The 56-69-year group was small, and its depth increase did not reach significance, likely because of low power. The vaccine-associated CD4 TCRs covered the entire spike protein, and the dominant responses fell in regions 160-218 and 743-854. Participants were mostly white British, with more females than males. The authors suggested clonal diversity may have been underestimated. Spike-specific TCR breadth and depth rose significantly after two AZD1222 doses compared with day 0 and with MenACWY recipients. Nearly half of unique spike-specific TCRs reportedly recognized epitopes outside regions mutated in the B.1.351 and B.1.1.7 variants. Conclusions about previously exposed vaccinees were limited because only six or seven AZD1222 recipients were SARS-CoV-2 seropositive at baseline. Because no day 14 peak-response samples were available, the repertoires could be characterized only after the peak T cell response.

The material sequenced was peripheral blood, taken 28 days after the second AZD1222 dose. This TCR derives from an adult who received the AZD1222 COVID-19 vaccine. The V and J segments used are TRBV27 and TRBJ2-1; TRBD1 agrees with 8 junctional bases. The CDR3 protein: CASRDRSYNEQFF. The sequenced DNA is TGTGCCAGCCGGGACAGGTCCTACAATGAGCAGTTCTTC.